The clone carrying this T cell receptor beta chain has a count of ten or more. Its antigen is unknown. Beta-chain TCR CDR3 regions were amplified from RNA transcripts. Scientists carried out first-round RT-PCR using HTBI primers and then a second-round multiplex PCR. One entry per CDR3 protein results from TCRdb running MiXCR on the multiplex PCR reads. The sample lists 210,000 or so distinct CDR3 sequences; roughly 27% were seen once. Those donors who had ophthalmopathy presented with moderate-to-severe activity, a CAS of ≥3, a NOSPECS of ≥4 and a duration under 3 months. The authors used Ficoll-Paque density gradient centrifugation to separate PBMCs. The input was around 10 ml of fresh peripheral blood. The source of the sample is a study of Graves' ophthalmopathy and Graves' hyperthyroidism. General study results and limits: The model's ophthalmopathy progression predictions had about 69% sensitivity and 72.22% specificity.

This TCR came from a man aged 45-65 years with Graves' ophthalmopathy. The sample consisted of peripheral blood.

The CDR3 nucleotides are TGTGCCAGCACTGTTAGCGTGCCCGCGGACTACCAAGAGACCCAGTACTTC. Translated: CASTVSVPADYQETQYF. This chain connects TRBV6-2 or TRBV6-3 to TRBJ2-5, with D possibly TRBD2 on 5 matching bases. CDR3 length: 17 amino acids. With 7 bases removed from V and 0 bases from J, the gap between germline ends came to 21 bases. Germline V gives CDR1 MNHEY, CDR2 SVGEGT.